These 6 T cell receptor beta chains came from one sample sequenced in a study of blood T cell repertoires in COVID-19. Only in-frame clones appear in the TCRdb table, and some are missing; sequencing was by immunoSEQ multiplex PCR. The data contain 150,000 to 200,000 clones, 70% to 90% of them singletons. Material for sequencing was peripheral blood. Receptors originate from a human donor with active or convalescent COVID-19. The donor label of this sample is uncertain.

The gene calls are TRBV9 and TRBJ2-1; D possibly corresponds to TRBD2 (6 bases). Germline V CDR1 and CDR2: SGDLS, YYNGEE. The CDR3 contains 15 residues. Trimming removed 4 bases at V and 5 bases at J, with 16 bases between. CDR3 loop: CASSPDGGTNNEQFF. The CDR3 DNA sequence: TGTGCCAGCAGCCCCGATGGGGGGACCAACAATGAGCAGTTCTTC. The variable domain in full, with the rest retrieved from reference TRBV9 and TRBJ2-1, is DSGVTQTPKHLITATGQRVTLRCSPRSGDLSVYWYQQSLDQGLQFLIQYYNGEERAKGNILERFSAQQFPDLHSELNLSSLELGDSALYFCASSPDGGTNNEQFFGPGTRLTVL.

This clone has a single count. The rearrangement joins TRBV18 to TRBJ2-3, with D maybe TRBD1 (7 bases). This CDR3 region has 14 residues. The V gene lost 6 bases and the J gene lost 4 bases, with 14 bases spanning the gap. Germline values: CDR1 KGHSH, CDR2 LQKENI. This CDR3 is CASSYQGGADTQYF. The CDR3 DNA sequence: TGTGCCAGCTCGTATCAGGGGGGCGCAGATACGCAGTATTTT.

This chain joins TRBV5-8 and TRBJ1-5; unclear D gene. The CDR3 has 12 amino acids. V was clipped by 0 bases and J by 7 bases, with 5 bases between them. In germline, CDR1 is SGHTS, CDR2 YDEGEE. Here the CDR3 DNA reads TGTGCCAGCAGCTTGGAACGGCAGCCCCAGCATTTT. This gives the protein CASSLERQPQHF.

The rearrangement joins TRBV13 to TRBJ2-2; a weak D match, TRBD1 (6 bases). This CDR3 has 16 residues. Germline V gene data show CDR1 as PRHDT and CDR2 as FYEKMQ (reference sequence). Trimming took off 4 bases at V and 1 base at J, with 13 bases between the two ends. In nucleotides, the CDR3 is TGTGCCAGCAGCTCCACCGGGACAATGAACACCGGGGAGCTGTTTTTT. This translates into CASSSTGTMNTGELFF.

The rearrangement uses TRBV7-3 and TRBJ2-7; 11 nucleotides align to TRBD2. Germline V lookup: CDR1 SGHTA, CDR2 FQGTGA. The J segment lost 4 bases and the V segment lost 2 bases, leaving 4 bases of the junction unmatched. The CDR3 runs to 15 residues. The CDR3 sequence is CASSLLAGGRYEQYF. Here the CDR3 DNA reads TGTGCCAGCAGCTTATTAGCGGGGGGGCGTTACGAGCAGTACTTC.

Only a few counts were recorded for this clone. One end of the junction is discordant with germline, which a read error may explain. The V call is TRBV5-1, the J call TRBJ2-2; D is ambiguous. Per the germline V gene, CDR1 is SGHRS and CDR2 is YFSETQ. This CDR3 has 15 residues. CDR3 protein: CASTLGGRNTGELFF. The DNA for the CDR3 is TGCGCCAGCACCTTGGGTGGCCGGAACACCGGGGAGCTGTTTTTT.